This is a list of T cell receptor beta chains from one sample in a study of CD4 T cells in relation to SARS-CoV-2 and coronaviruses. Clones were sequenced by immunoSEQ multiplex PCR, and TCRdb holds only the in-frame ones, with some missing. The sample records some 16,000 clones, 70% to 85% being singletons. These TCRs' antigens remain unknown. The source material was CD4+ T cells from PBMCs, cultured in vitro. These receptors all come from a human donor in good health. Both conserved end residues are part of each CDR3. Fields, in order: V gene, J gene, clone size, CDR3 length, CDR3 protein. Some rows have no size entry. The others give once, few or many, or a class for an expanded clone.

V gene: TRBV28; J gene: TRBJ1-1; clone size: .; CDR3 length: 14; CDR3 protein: CASRESGGNTEAFF
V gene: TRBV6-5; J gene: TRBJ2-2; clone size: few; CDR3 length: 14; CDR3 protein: CASSITGTAGELFF
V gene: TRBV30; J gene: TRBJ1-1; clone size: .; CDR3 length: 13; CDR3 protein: CAWSVRGETEAFF
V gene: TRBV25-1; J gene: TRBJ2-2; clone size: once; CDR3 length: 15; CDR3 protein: CASSEGKRHTGELFF
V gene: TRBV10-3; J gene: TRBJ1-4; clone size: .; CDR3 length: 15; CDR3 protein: CAISEPGQGAEKLFF
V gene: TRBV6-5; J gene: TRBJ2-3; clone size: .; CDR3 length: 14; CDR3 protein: CASSYSTPADTQYF
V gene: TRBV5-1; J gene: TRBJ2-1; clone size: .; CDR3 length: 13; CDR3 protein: CASSRERYNEQFF
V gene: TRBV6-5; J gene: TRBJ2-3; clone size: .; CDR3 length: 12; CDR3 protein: CASSPSTDTQYF
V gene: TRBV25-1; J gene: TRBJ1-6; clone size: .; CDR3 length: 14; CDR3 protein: CASSDYRGSSPLHF
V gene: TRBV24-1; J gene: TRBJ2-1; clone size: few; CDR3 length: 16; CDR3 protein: CATSDELAGGYNEQFF
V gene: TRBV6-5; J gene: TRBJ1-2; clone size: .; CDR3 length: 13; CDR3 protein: CASSTGRWGGYTF
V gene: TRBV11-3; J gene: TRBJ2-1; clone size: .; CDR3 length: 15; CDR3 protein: CASSPGSTVYNEQFF
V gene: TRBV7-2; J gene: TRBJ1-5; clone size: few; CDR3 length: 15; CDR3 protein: CASSLAQGINQPQHF
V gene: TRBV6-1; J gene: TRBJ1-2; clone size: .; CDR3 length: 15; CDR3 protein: CASSEVGRVEYGYTF
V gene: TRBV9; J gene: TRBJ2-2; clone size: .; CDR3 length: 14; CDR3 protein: CASSKIFGAGELFF
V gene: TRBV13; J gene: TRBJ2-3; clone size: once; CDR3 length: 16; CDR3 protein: CASSLGFLAGTDTQYF
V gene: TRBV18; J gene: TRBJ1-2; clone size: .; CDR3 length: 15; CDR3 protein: CASSPPSGDRYGYTF
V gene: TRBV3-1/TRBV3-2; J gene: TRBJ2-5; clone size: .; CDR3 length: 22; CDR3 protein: CASSQTQPRLAGDLMKKETQYF
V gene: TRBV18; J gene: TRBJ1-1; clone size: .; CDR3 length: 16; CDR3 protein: CASSPKTPWMGTEAFF
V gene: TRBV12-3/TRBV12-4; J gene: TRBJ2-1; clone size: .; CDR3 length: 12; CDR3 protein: CASSKGGNEQFF
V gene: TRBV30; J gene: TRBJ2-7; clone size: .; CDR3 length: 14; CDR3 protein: CAWSVSGLAYEQYF
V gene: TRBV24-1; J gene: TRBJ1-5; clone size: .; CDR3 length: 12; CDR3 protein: CATSDFGGPQHF
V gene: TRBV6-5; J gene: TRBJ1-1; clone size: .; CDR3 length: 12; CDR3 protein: CASRTVNTEAFF
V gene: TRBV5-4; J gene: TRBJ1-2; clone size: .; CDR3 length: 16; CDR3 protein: CASSYGQGGSNYGYTF
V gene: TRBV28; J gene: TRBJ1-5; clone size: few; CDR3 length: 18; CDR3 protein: CASSLPALQGAGNQPQHF
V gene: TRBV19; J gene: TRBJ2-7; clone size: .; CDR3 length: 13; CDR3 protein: CASNVGGKSKQYF
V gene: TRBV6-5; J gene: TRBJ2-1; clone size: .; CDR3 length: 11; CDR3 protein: CASTNINEQFF
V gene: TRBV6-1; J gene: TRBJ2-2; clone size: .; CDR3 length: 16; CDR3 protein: CASSAGQGAVTGELFF
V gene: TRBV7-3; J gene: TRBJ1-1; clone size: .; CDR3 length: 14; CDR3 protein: CASSLTGINTEAFF
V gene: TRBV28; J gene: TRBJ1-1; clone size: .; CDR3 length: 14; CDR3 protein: CASIPGGGQGEAFF
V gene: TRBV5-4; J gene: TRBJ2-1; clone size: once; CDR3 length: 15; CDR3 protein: CASSFRLAGVDEQFF
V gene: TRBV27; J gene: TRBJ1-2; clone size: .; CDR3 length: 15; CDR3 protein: CASSLSIQESYGYTF
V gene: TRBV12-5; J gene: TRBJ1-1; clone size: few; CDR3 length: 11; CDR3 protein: CASGIRREAFF
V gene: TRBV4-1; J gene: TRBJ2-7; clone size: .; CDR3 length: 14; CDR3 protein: CASSSQGGSYEQYF
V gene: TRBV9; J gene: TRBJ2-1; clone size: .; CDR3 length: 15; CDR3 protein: CASSVSGSANNEQFF
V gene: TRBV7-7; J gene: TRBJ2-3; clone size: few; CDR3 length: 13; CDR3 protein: CASSRERTDTQYF
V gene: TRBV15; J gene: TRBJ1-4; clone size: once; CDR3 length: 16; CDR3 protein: CATMTSIGPTNEKLFF
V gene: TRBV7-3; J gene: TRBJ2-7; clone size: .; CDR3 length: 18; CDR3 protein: CASSSKLAGHSSSYEQYF
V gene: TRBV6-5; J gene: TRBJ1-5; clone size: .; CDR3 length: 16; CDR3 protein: CASSHSGPRGNQPQHF
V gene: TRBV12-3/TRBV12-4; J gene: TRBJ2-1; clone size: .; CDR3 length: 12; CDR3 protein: CASSLTSSVQFF
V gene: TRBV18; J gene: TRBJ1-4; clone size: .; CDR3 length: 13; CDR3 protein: CASSHAENEKLFF
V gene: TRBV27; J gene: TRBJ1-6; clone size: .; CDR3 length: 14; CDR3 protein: CASSPIGGNSPLHF
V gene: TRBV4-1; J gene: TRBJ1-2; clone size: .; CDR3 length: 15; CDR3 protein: CASSPTGTGNYGYTF
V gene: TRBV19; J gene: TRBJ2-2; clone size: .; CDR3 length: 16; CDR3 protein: CASSISPGGYTGELFF
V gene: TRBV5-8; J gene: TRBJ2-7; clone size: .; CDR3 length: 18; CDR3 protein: CASRRAEGRSGNRYEQYF
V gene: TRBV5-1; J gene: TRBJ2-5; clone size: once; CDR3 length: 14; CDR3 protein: CASSWGQGQETQYF
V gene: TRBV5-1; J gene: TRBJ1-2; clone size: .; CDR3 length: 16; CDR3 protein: CASSLSGGGNAYGYTF
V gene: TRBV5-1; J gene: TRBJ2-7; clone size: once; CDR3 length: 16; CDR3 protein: CASSLMVGTGASEQYF
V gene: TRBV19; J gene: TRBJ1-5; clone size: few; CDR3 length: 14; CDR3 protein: CASSTNGGDQPQHF
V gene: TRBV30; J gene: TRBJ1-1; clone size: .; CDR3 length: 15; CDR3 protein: CAWSITPRGNTEAFF
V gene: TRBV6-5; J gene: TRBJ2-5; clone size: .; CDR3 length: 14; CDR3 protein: CASKDRAYQETQYF
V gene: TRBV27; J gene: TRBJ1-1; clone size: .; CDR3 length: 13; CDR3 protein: CASSFSEVTEAFF
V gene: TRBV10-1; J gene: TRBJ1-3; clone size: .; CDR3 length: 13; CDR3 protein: CASSGQAGNTIYF
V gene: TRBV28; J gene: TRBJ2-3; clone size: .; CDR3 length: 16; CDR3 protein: CASSTNKWLVADTQYF
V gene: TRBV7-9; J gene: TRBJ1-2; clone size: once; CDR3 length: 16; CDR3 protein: CASSPTTQGVFYGYTF